These 20 T cell receptor beta chains share one sample of origin, sequenced in a study of CD8 T cells in Susac syndrome. Reverse transcription used roughly 0.5 to 1 ug RNA and random hexamers. TCRdb redid the calling of the immunoSEQ multiplex PCR reads with MiXCR, one entry per CDR3 protein. The sample contains some 96,000 distinct CDR3 sequences, 90% to 95% of which appear only once. The material sequenced was CD4+ T cells from PBMCs. The receptors come from a human donor with Susac syndrome.

The chain carries TRBV19 and TRBJ1-5; perhaps TRBD1 as D (5 bases). Trimming removed 7 bases from V and 4 bases from J, with 14 bases in between. Germline V gene data show CDR1 as LNHDA and CDR2 as SQIVND (reference sequence). The CDR3 runs 14 residues. The chain's CDR3 is CASTHRSRNQPQHF. As DNA, the CDR3 is TGTGCCAGTACCCACAGGAGCAGGAATCAGCCCCAGCATTTT.

This clonotype was detected once. This chain uses TRBV4-1 with TRBJ2-5; 10 bases align to TRBD2. The CDR3 spans 18 residues. With 4 bases clipped from V and 9 bases from J, the junction kept 20 bases outside the gene matches. CDR1 is MGHRA and CDR2 is YSYEKL in the germline V gene. CDR3 residues: CASSPGLAVGFQAKAQYF. CDR3 nucleotide sequence: TGCGCCAGCAGCCCAGGACTAGCGGTTGGGTTCCAAGCCAAGGCCCAGTACTTC.

Here the CDR3 DNA reads TGTGCCAGCAGCGTAGCTGGGCGGCTAATTCAAGAGACCCAGTACTTC. Translation gives CASSVAGRLIQETQYF. V is TRBV9 and J is TRBJ2-5; D unclear. Germline CDR1 is SGDLS and CDR2 is YYNGEE. This CDR3 comprises 16 residues. The V end lost 0 bases, the J end lost 2 bases, and 14 bases lay between the germline ends.

For the CDR3, the DNA is TGTGCCAGCAGGAGGGGGTCGTGGGCGGATGAGCAGTTCTTC. This gives the protein CASRRGSWADEQFF. J is TRBJ2-1 and V is TRBV9; D is possibly TRBD1 (6 bases). Per the germline V gene, CDR1 is SGDLS and CDR2 is YYNGEE. Trimming removed 5 bases from V and 8 bases from J, with 17 bases in between. The CDR3 sequence is 14 residues long.

The chain uses TRBV20-1 and TRBJ2-2; maybe TRBD1 (6 bases). The CDR3 loop spans 15 amino acids. V dropped 2 bases and J dropped 0 bases, with 10 bases sitting between them. Germline V gene sequence: CDR1 DFQATT, CDR2 SNEGSKA (reference sequence). The CDR3 loop is CSARRTDANTGELFF. The CDR3 DNA reads TGCAGTGCTAGAAGGACAGATGCGAACACCGGGGAGCTGTTTTTT.

V gene TRBV4-1 combines with J gene TRBJ1-5, with TRBD1 matching 7 bases. This CDR3 has 15 residues. V shed 0 bases, J shed 7 bases, and the junction held 6 bases outside the gene matches. Looked up from germline, CDR1 is MGHRA and CDR2 is YSYEKL. The CDR3 spells CASSQDVDRAQPQHF. DNA for the CDR3: TGCGCCAGCAGCCAAGACGTCGACAGGGCCCAGCCCCAGCATTTT.

V is TRBV3-1 and J is TRBJ2-7; either TRBD1 or TRBD2 may fit D (7 bases each). The germline V and J ends were trimmed by 2 bases and 5 bases, with 10 bases remaining between them. CDR3 size: 13 residues. CDR1 is LGHDT and CDR2 is YNNKEL in the germline V gene (reference sequence). The CDR3 sequence is CASSQQGGDEQYF. The DNA for the CDR3 is TGTGCCAGCAGCCAACAGGGGGGGGACGAGCAGTACTTC.

CDR3 sequence (DNA): TGCGCCAGCAGCGCACGACAGGGGCGGGCAGATACGCAGTATTTT. This codes for CASSARQGRADTQYF. The chain joins TRBV4-1 to TRBJ2-3, with 8 bases that match TRBD1. CDR3 length equals 15 residues. The germline CDR1 and CDR2 sequences are MGHRA and YSYEKL. Germline trimming cut 5 bases from V and 4 bases from J; bases unmatched to any gene: 8.

V is TRBV3-1 and J is TRBJ2-4; D gene ambiguous. This CDR3 spans 17 amino acids. Germline CDR1 reads LGHDT; CDR2 reads YNNKEL (reference sequence). V was shortened by 2 bases and J by 0 bases, with 14 bases between the two germline ends. This CDR3 is CASSQNQWASAKNIQYF. The CDR3 nucleotides are TGTGCCAGCAGCCAAAACCAGTGGGCTTCAGCCAAAAACATTCAGTACTTC.

This rearrangement joins TRBV3-1 to TRBJ2-5, with D possibly TRBD1 on 6 matching bases. Trimming pared 4 bases from V and 3 bases from J, leaving 12 bases between. The CDR3 spans 14 residues. Germline lookup yields CDR1 LGHDT and CDR2 YNNKEL (reference sequence). The DNA of the CDR3 is TGTGCCAGCAGCCCGGCAGGGGCAGAAGAGACCCAGTACTTC. It translates to CASSPAGAEETQYF.

V and J are TRBV27 and TRBJ1-1, with no clear D. Trimming stripped 5 bases from V and 11 bases from J, with 18 bases between. CDR1 and CDR2 (germline): MNHEY, SMNVEV (reference sequence). CDR3 length equals 13 residues. CDR3 sequence: CASSPGWGTEAFF. CDR3 nucleotide sequence: TGTGCCAGCAGTCCGGGGTGGGGAACAGAGGCTTTCTTT.

V and J are TRBV9 and TRBJ2-3; 7 bases are shared with TRBD1. The CDR3 consists of 13 residues. Germline values: CDR1 SGDLS, CDR2 YYNGEE. Trimming took 1 base from V and 4 from J; bases not matched to a gene: 0. The CDR3, as DNA: TGTGCCAGCAGCGTAACAGGGGCAGATACGCAGTATTTT. It encodes CASSVTGADTQYF.

The CDR3 sequence: CASSLWTENTEAFF. Written as DNA, the CDR3 is TGCGCCAGCAGCCTCTGGACAGAGAACACTGAAGCTTTCTTT. The chain employs TRBV4-3 and TRBJ1-1, with D perhaps matching TRBD1 (6 bases). Trimming stripped 4 bases from V and 1 base from J, with 10 bases between. The V gene's germline CDR1 is LGHNA and CDR2 YSLEER. The length of the CDR3 is 14 residues.

The rearrangement links TRBV30 to TRBJ1-5; no reliable D call. The V end lost 1 base, the J end lost 7 bases, and 14 bases lay between the germline ends. Germline V lookup: CDR1 GTSNPN, CDR2 SVGIG (reference sequence). The CDR3 totals 14 residues. The CDR3 nucleotides are TGTGCCTGGAGTGAAAAAGGGTTTGGGCAGCCCCAGCATTTT. Residues: CAWSEKGFGQPQHF.

The CDR3 DNA is TGTGCCAGCAGCTACAGGGTTTCGGGAGACACTGAAGCTTTCTTT. Amino acid sequence: CASSYRVSGDTEAFF. The chain uses TRBV7-8 and TRBJ1-1, with D possibly matching TRBD1 (6 bases). Germline V gene lookup returns CDR1 SGHVS and CDR2 FQNEAQ. V was shortened by 4 bases and J by 3 bases, with 15 bases between the two germline ends. The CDR3 runs 15 residues. The full variable domain, in which reference TRBV7-8 and TRBJ1-1 provide the parts outside the CDR3, is GAGVSQSPRYKVAKRGQDVALRCDPISGHVSLFWYQQALGQGPEFLTYFQNEAQLDKSGLPSDRFFAERPEGSVSTLKIQRTQQEDSAVYLCASSYRVSGDTEAFFGQGTRLTVV.

The V call is TRBV7-2, the J call TRBJ2-3; no clear D. V gave up 1 base and J gave up 6 bases, with 11 bases separating them. Germline V CDR1 and CDR2: SGHTA, FQGNSA. This CDR3 is built from 14 residues. The CDR3 coding sequence is TGTGCCAGCAGCTTAGTGGTCCTTAGCGATACGCAGTATTTT. Protein sequence: CASSLVVLSDTQYF.

The chain recombines TRBV29-1 with TRBJ1-1; D is unresolved. Per the germline V gene, CDR1 is SQVTM and CDR2 is ANQGSEA. Trimming took 0 bases from V and 5 from J, leaving 10 bases between them. The CDR3 consists of 13 residues. The CDR3 reads CSVEDYKVTEAFF. The DNA of the CDR3 is TGCAGCGTTGAAGATTATAAGGTAACTGAAGCTTTCTTT.

As DNA, the CDR3 is TGTGCCTGGAGTTCCCAGTTTTACGAGCAGTACTTC. Protein product: CAWSSQFYEQYF. The gene calls are TRBV30 and TRBJ2-7, with D unclear. V dropped 2 bases and J dropped 4 bases, with 9 bases sitting between them. The germline gives CDR1 GTSNPN, CDR2 SVGIG (reference sequence). The CDR3 is 12 residues long. Full variable domain (remainder filled in from reference TRBV30 and TRBJ2-7): SQTIHQWPATLVQPVGSPLSLECTVEGTSNPNLYWYRQAAGRGLQLLFYSVGIGQISSEVPQNLSASRPQDRQFILSSKKLLLSDSGFYLCAWSSQFYEQYFGPGTRLTVT.

CDR3 nucleotide sequence: TGTGCCAGCAGGGACAGGGGGCCAGTTTACTATGGCTACACCTTC. It yields the protein CASRDRGPVYYGYTF. This chain links TRBV5-4 with TRBJ1-2, with 11 bases matching TRBD1. The J segment lost 3 bases and the V segment lost 5 bases, leaving 6 bases of the junction unmatched. The CDR3 is 15 amino acids. Germline V CDR1 and CDR2: SGHNT, YYREEE (reference sequence).

The chain uses TRBV9 and TRBJ2-5; 14 nucleotides match TRBD2. V gave up 2 bases and J gave up 2 bases; unmatched junction bases: 5. In germline, CDR1 is SGDLS, CDR2 YYNGEE. The CDR3 consists of 17 residues. As DNA, the CDR3 is TGTGCCAGCAGCGTGGGGACTAGCGGGGGATTTCAAGAGACCCAGTACTTC. Translated, it gives CASSVGTSGGFQETQYF. The full variable domain, rest sourced from reference TRBV9 and TRBJ2-5, is DSGVTQTPKHLITATGQRVTLRCSPRSGDLSVYWYQQSLDQGLQFLIQYYNGEERAKGNILERFSAQQFPDLHSELNLSSLELGDSALYFCASSVGTSGGFQETQYFGPGTRLLVL.